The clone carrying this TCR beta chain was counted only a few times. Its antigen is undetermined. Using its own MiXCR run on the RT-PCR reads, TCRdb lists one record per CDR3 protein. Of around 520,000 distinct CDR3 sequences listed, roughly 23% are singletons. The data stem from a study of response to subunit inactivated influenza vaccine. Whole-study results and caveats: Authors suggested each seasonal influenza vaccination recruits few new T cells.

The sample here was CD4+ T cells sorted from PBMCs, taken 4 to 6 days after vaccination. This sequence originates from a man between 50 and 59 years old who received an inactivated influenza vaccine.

The CDR3 protein is CASSRHDYTSTGELFF. The CDR3 nucleotides are TGTGCCAGCAGCCGACATGACTACACCTCCACCGGGGAGCTGTTTTTT. The rearrangement uses TRBV9 and TRBJ2-2; weak D call: TRBD2 (5 bases). The V and J ends lost 4 bases and 4 bases respectively, with 17 bases between them. In germline, CDR1 is SGDLS, CDR2 YYNGEE. The length of the CDR3 is 16 residues. The full variable domain, its missing parts supplied by reference TRBV9 and TRBJ2-2, is DSGVTQTPKHLITATGQRVTLRCSPRSGDLSVYWYQQSLDQGLQFLIQYYNGEERAKGNILERFSAQQFPDLHSELNLSSLELGDSALYFCASSRHDYTSTGELFFGEGSRLTVL.